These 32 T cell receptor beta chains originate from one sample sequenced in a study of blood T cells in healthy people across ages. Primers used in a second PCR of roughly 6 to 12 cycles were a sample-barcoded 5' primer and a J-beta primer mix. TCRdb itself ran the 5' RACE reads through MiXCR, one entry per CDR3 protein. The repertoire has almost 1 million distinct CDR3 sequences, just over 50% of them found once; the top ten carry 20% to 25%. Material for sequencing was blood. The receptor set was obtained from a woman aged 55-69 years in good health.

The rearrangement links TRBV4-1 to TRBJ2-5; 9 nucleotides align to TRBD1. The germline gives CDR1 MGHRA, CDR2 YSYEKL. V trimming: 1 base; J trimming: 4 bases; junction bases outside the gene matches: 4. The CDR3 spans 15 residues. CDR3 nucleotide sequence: TGCGCCAGCAGCCAAGGACCGGACAGGGGAGAGACCCAGTACTTC. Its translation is CASSQGPDRGETQYF.

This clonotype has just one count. The CDR3 sequence is CASSLSGTVGNEQFF. The CDR3 DNA follows: TGTGCCAGCAGCTTAAGCGGGACAGTAGGGAATGAGCAGTTCTTC. The chain carries TRBV7-3 and TRBJ2-1; a weak D match, TRBD1 (7 bases). V gave up 1 base and J gave up 7 bases, with 14 bases separating them. The germline gives CDR1 SGHTA, CDR2 FQGTGA. The CDR3 extends over 15 amino acids.

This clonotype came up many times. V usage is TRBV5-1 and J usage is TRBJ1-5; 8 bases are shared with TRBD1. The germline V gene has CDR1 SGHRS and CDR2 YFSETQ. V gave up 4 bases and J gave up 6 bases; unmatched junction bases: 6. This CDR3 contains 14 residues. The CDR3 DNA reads TGCGCCAGCAGCCCAGGGGGCAGAGGTCAGCCCCAGCATTTT. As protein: CASSPGGRGQPQHF. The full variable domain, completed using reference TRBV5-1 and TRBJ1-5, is KAGVTQTPRYLIKTRGQQVTLSCSPISGHRSVSWYQQTPGQGLQFLFEYFSETQRNKGNFPGRFSGRQFSNSRSEMNVSTLELGDSALYLCASSPGGRGQPQHFGDGTRLSIL.

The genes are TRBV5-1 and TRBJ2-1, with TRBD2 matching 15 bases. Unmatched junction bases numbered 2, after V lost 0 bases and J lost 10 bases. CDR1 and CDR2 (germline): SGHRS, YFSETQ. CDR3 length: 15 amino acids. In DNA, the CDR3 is TGCGCCAGCAGCTTGGCGGGGACTAGCGGGAGGGAGCAGTTCTTC. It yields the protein CASSLAGTSGREQFF.

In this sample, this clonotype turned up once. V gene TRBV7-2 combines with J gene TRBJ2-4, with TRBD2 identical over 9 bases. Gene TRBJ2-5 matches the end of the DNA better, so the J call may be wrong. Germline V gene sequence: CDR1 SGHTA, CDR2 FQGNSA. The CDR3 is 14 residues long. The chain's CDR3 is CASSPGLAFETQYF. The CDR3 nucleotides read TGTGCCAGCAGCCCGGGACTAGCCTTTGAGACCCAGTACTTC.

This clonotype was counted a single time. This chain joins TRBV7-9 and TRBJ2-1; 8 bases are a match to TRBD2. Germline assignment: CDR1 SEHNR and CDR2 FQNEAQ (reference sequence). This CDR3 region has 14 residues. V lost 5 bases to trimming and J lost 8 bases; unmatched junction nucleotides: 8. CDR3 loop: CASSPTSGGDEQFF. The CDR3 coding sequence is TGTGCCAGCAGCCCCACTAGCGGAGGGGATGAGCAGTTCTTC.

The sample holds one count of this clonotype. CDR3 sequence: CSASPGLGMAYNEQFF. The CDR3 region has the DNA TGCAGTGCTAGTCCCGGACTAGGAATGGCGTACAATGAGCAGTTCTTC. This chain connects TRBV20-1 to TRBJ2-1; 7 nucleotides align to TRBD2. The CDR3 runs to 16 residues. Losses at the gene ends were 3 bases for V and 4 bases for J; bases not matched to a gene: 12. CDR1 DFQATT and CDR2 SNEGSKA come from the germline V gene (reference sequence).

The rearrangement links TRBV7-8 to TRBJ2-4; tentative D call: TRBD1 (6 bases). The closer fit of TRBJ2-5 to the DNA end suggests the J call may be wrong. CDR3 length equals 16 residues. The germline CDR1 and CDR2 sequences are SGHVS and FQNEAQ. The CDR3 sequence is CASSLGGRKVSETQYF. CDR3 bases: TGTGCCAGCAGCTTAGGGGGGCGGAAGGTTTCAGAGACCCAGTACTTC.

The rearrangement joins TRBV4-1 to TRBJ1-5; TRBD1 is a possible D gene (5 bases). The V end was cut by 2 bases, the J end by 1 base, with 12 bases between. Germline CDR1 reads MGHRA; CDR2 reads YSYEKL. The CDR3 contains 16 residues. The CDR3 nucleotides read TGCGCCAGCAGCCAACCGGGACGGGTCAGCAATCAGCCCCAGCATTTT. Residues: CASSQPGRVSNQPQHF.

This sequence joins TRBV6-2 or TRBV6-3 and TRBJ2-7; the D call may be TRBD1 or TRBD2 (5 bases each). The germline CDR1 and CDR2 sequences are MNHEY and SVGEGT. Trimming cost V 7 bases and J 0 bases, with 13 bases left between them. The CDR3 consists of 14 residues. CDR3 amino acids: CASKGTQSSYEQYF. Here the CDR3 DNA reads TGTGCCAGCAAAGGGACGCAGAGCTCCTACGAGCAGTACTTC.

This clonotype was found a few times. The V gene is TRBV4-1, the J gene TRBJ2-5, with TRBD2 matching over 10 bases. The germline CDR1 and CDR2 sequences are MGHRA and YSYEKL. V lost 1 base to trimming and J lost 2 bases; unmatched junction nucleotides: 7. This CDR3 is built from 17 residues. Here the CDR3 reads CASSQGYTSGIQETQYF. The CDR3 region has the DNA TGCGCCAGCAGCCAAGGGTACACTAGCGGGATTCAAGAGACCCAGTACTTC.

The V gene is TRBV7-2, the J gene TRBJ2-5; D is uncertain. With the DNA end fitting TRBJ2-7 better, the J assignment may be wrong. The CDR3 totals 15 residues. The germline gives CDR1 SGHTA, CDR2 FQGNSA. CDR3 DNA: TGTGCCAGCAGCTTAGGTTCCGTGGTCGGACGCGAGCAGTACTTC. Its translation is CASSLGSVVGREQYF.

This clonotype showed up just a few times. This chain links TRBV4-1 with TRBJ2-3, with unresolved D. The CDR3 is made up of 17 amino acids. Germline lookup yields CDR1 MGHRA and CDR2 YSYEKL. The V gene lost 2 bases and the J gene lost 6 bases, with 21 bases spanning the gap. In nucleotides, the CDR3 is TGCGCCAGCAGCCAAAATTTCCCGCACGGAGTTGAGGATACGCAGTATTTT. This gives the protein CASSQNFPHGVEDTQYF.

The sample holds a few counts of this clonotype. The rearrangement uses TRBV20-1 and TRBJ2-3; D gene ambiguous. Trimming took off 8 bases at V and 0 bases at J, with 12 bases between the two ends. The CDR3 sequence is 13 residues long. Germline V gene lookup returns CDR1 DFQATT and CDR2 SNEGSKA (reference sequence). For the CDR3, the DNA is TGCAGTACCTATCGCGTTAGCACAGATACGCAGTATTTT. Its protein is CSTYRVSTDTQYF.

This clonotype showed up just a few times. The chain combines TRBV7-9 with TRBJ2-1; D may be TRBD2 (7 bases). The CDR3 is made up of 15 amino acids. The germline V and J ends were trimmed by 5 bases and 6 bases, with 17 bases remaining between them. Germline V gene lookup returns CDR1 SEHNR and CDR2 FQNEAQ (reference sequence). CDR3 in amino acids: CASSGAGAAINEQFF. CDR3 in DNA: TGTGCCAGCAGCGGCGCGGGGGCCGCTATCAATGAGCAGTTCTTC. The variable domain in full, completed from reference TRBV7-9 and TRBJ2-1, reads DTGVSQNPRHKITKRGQNVTFRCDPISEHNRLYWYRQTLGQGPEFLTYFQNEAQLEKSRLLSDRFSAERPKGSFSTLEIQRTEQGDSAMYLCASSGAGAAINEQFFGPGTRLTVL.

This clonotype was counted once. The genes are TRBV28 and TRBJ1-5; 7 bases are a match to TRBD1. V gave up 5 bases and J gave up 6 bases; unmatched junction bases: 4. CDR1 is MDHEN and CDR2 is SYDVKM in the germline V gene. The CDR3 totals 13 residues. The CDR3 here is CASSTGVAQPQHF. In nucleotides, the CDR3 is TGTGCCAGCAGTACAGGGGTGGCTCAGCCCCAGCATTTT.

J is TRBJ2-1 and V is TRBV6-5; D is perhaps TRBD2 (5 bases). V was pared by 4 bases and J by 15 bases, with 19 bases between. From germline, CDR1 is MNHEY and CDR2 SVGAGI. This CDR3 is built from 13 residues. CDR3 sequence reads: CASSSPPDLYLFF. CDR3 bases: TGTGCCAGCAGTTCCCCCCCGGACTTGTACCTGTTCTTC.

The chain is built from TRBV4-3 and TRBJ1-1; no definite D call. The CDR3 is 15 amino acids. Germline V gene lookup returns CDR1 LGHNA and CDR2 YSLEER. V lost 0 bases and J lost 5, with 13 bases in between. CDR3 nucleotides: TGCGCCAGCAGCCAAGAAGGTGGCGGTGGGACTGAAGCTTTCTTT. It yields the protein CASSQEGGGGTEAFF.

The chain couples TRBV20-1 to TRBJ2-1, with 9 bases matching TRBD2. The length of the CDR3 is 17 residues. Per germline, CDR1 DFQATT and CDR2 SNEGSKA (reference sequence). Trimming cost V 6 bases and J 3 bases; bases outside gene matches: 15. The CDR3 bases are TGCAGTGCCGTACCGGGACTAGCTTCGGGTGACTACAATGAGCAGTTCTTC. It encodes CSAVPGLASGDYNEQFF.

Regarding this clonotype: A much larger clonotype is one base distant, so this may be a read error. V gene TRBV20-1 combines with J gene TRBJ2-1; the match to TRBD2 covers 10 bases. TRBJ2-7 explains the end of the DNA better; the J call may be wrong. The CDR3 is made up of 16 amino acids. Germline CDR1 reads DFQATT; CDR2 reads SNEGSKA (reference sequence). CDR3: CSARLASGSSYNEQYF. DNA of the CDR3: TGCAGTGCTCGTCTGGCTAGCGGGAGCTCCTACAATGAGCAGTACTTC.

This chain's CDR3 is CASSVVAGSGNTQYF. The CDR3 bases are TGTGCCAGCAGCGTAGTAGCCGGGAGTGGGAATACGCAGTATTTT. The chain links TRBV9 to TRBJ2-3; the D gene is possibly TRBD2 (6 bases). Trimming took 0 bases from V and 7 from J, leaving 15 bases between them. Germline lookup yields CDR1 SGDLS and CDR2 YYNGEE. The CDR3 has 15 amino acids.

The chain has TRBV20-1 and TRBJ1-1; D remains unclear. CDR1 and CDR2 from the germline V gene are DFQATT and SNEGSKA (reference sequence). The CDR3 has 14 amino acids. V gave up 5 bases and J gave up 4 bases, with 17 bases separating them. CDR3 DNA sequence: TGCAGTGCTCCAGAGCCCCGGGGATTCACTGAAGCTTTCTTT. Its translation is CSAPEPRGFTEAFF.

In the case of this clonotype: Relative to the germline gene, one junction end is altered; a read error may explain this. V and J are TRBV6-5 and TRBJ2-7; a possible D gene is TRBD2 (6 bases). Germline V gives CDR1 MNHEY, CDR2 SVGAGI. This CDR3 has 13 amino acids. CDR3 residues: CASSDSTSYEQYF. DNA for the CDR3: TGTGCCAGCAGTGACTCGACTAGCTACGAGCAGTACTTC.

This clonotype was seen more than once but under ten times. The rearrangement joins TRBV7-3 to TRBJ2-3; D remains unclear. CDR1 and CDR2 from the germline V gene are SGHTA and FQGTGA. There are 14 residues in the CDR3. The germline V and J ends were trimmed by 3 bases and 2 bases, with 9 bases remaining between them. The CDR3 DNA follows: TGTGCCAGCAGCTTCGGCAAGCTCACAGATACGCAGTATTTT. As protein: CASSFGKLTDTQYF.

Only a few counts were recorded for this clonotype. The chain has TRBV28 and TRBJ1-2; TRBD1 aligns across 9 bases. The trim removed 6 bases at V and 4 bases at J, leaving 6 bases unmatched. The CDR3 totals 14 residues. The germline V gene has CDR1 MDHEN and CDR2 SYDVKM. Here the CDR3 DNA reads TGTGCCAGCAGCACAACAGGGGGCACCTATGGCTACACCTTC. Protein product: CASSTTGGTYGYTF.

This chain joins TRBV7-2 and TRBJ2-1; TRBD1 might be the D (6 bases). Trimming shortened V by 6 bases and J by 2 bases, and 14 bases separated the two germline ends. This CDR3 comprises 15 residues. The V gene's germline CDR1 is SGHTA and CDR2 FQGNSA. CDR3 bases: TGTGCCAGCAGTCCCGGGACATGGACCTACAATGAGCAGTTCTTC. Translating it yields CASSPGTWTYNEQFF. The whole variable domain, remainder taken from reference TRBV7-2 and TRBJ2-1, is GAGVSQSPSNKVTEKGKDVELRCDPISGHTALYWYRQSLGQGLEFLIYFQGNSAPDKSGLPSDRFSAERTGGSVSTLTIQRTQQEDSAVYLCASSPGTWTYNEQFFGPGTRLTVL.

CDR3 loop: CAWARRFSSPLHF. The DNA for the CDR3 is TGTGCCTGGGCGCGCAGGTTCAGTTCACCCCTCCACTTT. The genes are TRBV30 and TRBJ1-6; D not resolved. The CDR3 is 13 residues long. CDR1 GTSNPN and CDR2 SVGIG come from the germline V gene (reference sequence). Trimming pared 5 bases from V and 9 bases from J, leaving 14 bases between.

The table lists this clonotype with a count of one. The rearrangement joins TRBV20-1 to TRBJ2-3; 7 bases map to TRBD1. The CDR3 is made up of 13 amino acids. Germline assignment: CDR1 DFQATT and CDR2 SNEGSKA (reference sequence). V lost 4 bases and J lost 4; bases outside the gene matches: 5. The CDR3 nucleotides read TGCAGTGCTAACCGACAGGGATCAGATACGCAGTATTTT. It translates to CSANRQGSDTQYF.

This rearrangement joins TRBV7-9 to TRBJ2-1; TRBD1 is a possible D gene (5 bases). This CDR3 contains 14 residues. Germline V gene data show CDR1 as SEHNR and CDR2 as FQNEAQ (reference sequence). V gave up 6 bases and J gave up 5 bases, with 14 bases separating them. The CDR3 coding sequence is TGTGCCAGCAGTGGGAAGGGGAAGAACAATGAGCAGTTCTTC. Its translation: CASSGKGKNNEQFF.

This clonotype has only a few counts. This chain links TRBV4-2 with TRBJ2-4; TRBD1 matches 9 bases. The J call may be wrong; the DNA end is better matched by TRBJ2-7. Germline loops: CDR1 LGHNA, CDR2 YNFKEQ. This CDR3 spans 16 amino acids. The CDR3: CASSQDLGQGEYEQYF. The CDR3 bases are TGTGCCAGCAGCCAAGATCTGGGACAGGGAGAATACGAGCAGTACTTC.

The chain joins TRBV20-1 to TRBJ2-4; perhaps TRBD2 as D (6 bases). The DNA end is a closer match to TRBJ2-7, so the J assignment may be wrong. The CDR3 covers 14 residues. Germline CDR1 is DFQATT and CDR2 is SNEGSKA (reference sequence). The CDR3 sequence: CSARVPGLPIEQYF. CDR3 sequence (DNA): TGCAGTGCTAGAGTACCGGGACTCCCTATCGAGCAGTACTTC.

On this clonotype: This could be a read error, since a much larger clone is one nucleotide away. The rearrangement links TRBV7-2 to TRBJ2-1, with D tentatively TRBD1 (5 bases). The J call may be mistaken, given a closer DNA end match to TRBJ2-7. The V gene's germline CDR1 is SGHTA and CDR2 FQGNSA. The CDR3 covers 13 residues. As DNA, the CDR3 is TGTGCCAGCAGCTTAGAGTTGGACAAGGAGCAGTACTTC. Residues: CASSLELDKEQYF.